This T cell receptor beta chain was sequenced during a study of T cell responses to AZD1222 COVID-19 vaccine. On this clone: Its target is unknown. The same CDR3 also results from other DNA sequences found in this sample.

Sequencing used immunoSEQ multiplex PCR; TCRdb keeps in-frame clones, though not all of them. The data contain roughly 70,000 clones, 79% of them seen just once; the ten biggest clones take up over 20%. Study-wide results and limits: A mostly white British donor set with more females was recruited, and clonal diversity was possibly underestimated. Baseline testing showed seropositivity in only a handful of AZD1222 recipients.

Deletions cut 1 base from V and 5 bases from J, with 8 bases between. The CDR3 consists of 14 residues. Germline CDR1 is LGHDT and CDR2 is YNNKEL (reference sequence). The material was peripheral blood, obtained on day 0 of MenACWY control vaccination. This chain connects TRBV3-1 (or the pseudogene TRBV3-2) to TRBJ2-2; maybe TRBD1 (6 bases). This sequence originates from an adult in good health. The CDR3 loop is CASSQGQGTGELFF. The CDR3 nucleotides are TGTGCCAGCAGCCAAGGGCAGGGGACCGGGGAGCTGTTTTTT.